These 9 T cell receptor beta chains originate from one sample sequenced in a study of T cells in Graves' hyperthyroidism and ophthalmopathy. There were TCR beta CDR3 regions amplified from RNA transcripts. The HTBI set primed first-round TCR CDR3 RT-PCR. MiXCR, applied by TCRdb to the multiplex PCR reads, yields one record per CDR3 protein. This sample yields fewer than 900,000 distinct CDR3 sequences, of which over 15% are seen a single time; 16% belongs to the top ten. Sequenced input: blood. Every receptor here comes from a woman in her forties or fifties with Graves' hyperthyroidism that later progressed to Graves' ophthalmopathy.

Ten or more counts support this clonotype. V gene TRBV2 combines with J gene TRBJ2-2; D call uncertain. Germline CDR1 is SNHLY and CDR2 is FYNNEI. This CDR3 is 11 amino acids long. V was shortened by 5 bases and J by 6 bases, with 4 bases between the two germline ends. Here the CDR3 reads CASSSSGELFF. The CDR3 coding sequence is TGTGCCAGCAGTTCCTCCGGGGAGCTGTTTTTT.

This clonotype appeared a few times. V gene TRBV5-6 combines with J gene TRBJ1-2; 11 positions match TRBD1. Per the germline V gene, CDR1 is SGHDT and CDR2 is YYEEEE. Trimming removed 2 bases from V and 6 bases from J; junction bases left unmatched: 6. The CDR3 is 15 residues long. The CDR3 is CASSFPGQGADGYTF. In DNA, the CDR3 is TGTGCCAGCAGCTTCCCTGGACAGGGGGCGGATGGCTACACCTTC.

This chain joins TRBV11-2 and TRBJ2-7; 15 bases are shared with TRBD2. The germline V gene has CDR1 SGHAT and CDR2 FQNNGV. There are 15 residues in the CDR3. Trimming took 7 bases from V and 4 from J; bases not matched to a gene: 5. This CDR3 reads CASTLGLAGGYEQYF. The CDR3 coding sequence is TGTGCCAGCACCCTGGGACTAGCGGGAGGATACGAGCAGTACTTC.

The sample holds a few counts of this clonotype. This chain links TRBV7-9 with TRBJ1-1; D call uncertain. CDR1 is SEHNR and CDR2 is FQNEAQ in the germline V gene (reference sequence). Trimming removed 1 base at V and 10 bases at J, with 16 bases between. The CDR3 length is 14 residues. Here the CDR3 DNA reads TGTGCCAGCAGCTTAGGTTTGGAGGATCGGGGAGCTTTCTTT. This gives the protein CASSLGLEDRGAFF.

This clonotype has at least ten counts. The CDR3 DNA follows: TGCAGTGCCCCTCACAGGGCCCTGGGGACTGAAGCTTTCTTT. Translation: CSAPHRALGTEAFF. The V call is TRBV20-1, the J call TRBJ1-1; perhaps TRBD1 as D (6 bases). The V gene's germline CDR1 is DFQATT and CDR2 SNEGSKA (reference sequence). This CDR3 is 14 amino acids long. Trimming pared 6 bases from V and 5 bases from J, leaving 19 bases between.

The chain carries TRBV9 and TRBJ2-3; D gene uncertain. The ends were cut back, 0 bases at V and 0 bases at J, with 23 bases in the middle. This CDR3 is built from 20 residues. Per germline, CDR1 SGDLS and CDR2 YYNGEE. The CDR3 here is CASSVGLPARWTTSTDTQYF. CDR3 nucleotides: TGTGCCAGCAGCGTAGGCCTCCCGGCCCGATGGACCACTAGCACAGATACGCAGTATTTT.

The chain links TRBV5-1 to TRBJ2-2; D not certain. The CDR3 is made up of 17 amino acids. Trimming stripped 0 bases from V and 2 bases from J, with 14 bases between. Germline-derived CDR1 and CDR2 are SGHRS and YFSETQ. The DNA of the CDR3 is TGCGCCAGCAGCTTGGAGCCGATCTCCTTAAACACCGGGGAGCTGTTTTTT. Translating gives CASSLEPISLNTGELFF.

With respect to this clonotype: This may be a read error, as it is one base from a much larger clone. The chain employs TRBV18 and TRBJ2-7; weak D call: TRBD1 (6 bases). Germline CDR1 and CDR2: KGHSH and LQKENI. Trimming stripped 1 base from V and 2 bases from J, with 15 bases between. This CDR3 is 16 amino acids long. This CDR3 reads CASSPRGTWPTYEQYF. CDR3 bases: TGTGCCAGCTCACCACGGGGGACATGGCCCACCTACGAGCAGTACTTC.

This clonotype was picked up a small number of times. This chain joins TRBV4-1 and TRBJ1-3; D unclear. The CDR3 spans 14 residues. V lost 7 bases and J lost 0, with 10 bases in between. Germline values: CDR1 MGHRA, CDR2 YSYEKL. Written as DNA, the CDR3 is TGCGCCAGCATCCCCCCGAACTCTGGAAACACCATATATTTT. The encoded protein is CASIPPNSGNTIYF.